This T cell receptor beta chain was recorded in a study of tumor-infiltrating lymphocytes in primary liver carcinoma. TCR beta cDNA was prepared out of roughly 0.45 ug total RNA by means of a constant-region primer. Three nested multiplex PCR rounds, a slightly modified ARM-PCR, produced the libraries for TCR beta. TRBV1-TRBV30 forward and Cbeta reverse primers drove the first two roughly 9-cycle rounds. TCRdb recomputed calls from the multiplex PCR reads with MiXCR, one row per CDR3 protein. The sample holds tens of thousands of distinct CDR3 sequences, approximately 82% seen once. Total RNA and DNA came together from roughly 20-30 mg of bulk tissue without cell sorting. CDR3 size: 16 residues. Germline lookup yields CDR1 SGHNT and CDR2 YENEEA. Notes on this clonotype: Its antigen remains unknown. One end of the junction does not line up with germline, which may come from a read error.

Overall study findings and caveats: Tumors reached a significantly greater top-250-clone fraction than blood did (p = 0.039).

The TCR comes from a woman aged 25 to 39 with primary liver carcinoma and hepatitis B virus infection. The sample was tumor-adjacent normal liver tissue. The J gene is TRBJ1-1, the V gene TRBV11-3, with D uncertain. DNA for the CDR3: TGTGCCAGCAGCTCTAGATTGGGAACGGTGAACACCGAAGCTCTCTTT. Residues: CASSSRLGTVNTEALF.